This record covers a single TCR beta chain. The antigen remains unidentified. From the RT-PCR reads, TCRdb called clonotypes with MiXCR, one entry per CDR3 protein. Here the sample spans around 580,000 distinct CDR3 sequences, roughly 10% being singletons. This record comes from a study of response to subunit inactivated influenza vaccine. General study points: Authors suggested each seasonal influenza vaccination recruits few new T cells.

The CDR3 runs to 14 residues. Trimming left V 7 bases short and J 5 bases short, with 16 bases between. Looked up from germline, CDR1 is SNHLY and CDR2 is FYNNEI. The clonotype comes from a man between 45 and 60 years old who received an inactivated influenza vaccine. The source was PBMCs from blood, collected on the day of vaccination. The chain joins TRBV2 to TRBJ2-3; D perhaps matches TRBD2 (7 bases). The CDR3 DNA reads TGTGCCAGCAAGGTGGGGGGGCGTGTAGATACGCAGTATTTT. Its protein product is CASKVGGRVDTQYF.